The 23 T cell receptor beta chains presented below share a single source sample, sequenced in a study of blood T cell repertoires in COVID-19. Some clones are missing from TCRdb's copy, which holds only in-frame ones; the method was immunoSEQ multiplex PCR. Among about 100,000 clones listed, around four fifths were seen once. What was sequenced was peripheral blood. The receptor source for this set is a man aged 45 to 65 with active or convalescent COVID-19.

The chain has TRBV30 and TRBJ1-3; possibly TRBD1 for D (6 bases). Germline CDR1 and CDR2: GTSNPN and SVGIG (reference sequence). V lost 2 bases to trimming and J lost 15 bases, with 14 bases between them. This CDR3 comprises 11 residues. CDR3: CAWSSTTGAYF. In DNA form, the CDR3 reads TGTGCCTGGAGTTCGACGACAGGAGCATATTTT.

For the CDR3, the DNA is TGTGCCTGGAGACCGGGCACCGGGGAGCTGTTTTTT. Translation: CAWRPGTGELFF. This sequence joins TRBV30 and TRBJ2-2, with D hard to call. Germline CDR1 is GTSNPN and CDR2 is SVGIG (reference sequence). The length of the CDR3 is 12 residues. The germline V and J ends were trimmed by 3 bases and 4 bases, with 6 bases remaining between them. The entire variable domain, with the rest obtained from reference TRBV30 and TRBJ2-2, is as follows: SQTIHQWPATLVQPVGSPLSLECTVEGTSNPNLYWYRQAAGRGLQLLFYSVGIGQISSEVPQNLSASRPQDRQFILSSKKLLLSDSGFYLCAWRPGTGELFFGEGSRLTVL.

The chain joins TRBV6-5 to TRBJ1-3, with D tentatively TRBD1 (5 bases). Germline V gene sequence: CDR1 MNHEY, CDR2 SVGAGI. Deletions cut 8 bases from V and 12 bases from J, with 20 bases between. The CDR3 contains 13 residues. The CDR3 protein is CASDPFDGGGIYF. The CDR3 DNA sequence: TGTGCCAGCGACCCTTTCGACGGCGGGGGCATATATTTT.

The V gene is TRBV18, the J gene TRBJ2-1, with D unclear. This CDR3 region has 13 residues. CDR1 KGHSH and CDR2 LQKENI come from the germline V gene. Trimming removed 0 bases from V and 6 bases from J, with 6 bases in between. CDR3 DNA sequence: TGTGCCAGCTCACCACCTTCGGTCAATGAGCAGTTCTTC. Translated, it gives CASSPPSVNEQFF.

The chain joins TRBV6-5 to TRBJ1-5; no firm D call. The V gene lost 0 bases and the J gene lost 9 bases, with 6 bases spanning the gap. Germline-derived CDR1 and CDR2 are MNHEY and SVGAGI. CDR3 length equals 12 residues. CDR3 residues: CASSYSNRPQHF. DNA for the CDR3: TGTGCCAGCAGTTACTCGAATAGGCCCCAGCATTTT.

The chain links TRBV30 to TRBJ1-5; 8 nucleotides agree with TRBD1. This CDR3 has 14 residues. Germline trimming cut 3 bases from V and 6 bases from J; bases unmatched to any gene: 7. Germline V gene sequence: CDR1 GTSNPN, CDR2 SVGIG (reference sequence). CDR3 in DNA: TGTGCCTGGAGCCCCGGGACAGGATCTCAGCCCCAGCATTTT. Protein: CAWSPGTGSQPQHF.

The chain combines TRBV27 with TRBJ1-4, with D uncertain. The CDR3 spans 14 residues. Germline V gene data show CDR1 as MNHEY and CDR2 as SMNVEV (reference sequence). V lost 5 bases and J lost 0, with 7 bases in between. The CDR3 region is CASSGLATNEKLFF. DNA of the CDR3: TGTGCCAGCAGTGGGCTTGCAACTAATGAAAAACTGTTTTTT.

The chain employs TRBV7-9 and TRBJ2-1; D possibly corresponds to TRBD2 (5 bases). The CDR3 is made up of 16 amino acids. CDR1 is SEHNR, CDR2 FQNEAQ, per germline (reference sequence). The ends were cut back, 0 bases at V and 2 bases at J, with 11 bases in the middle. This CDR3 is CASSLAFGITYNEQFF. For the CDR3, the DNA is TGTGCCAGCAGCTTAGCTTTCGGGATAACCTACAATGAGCAGTTCTTC.

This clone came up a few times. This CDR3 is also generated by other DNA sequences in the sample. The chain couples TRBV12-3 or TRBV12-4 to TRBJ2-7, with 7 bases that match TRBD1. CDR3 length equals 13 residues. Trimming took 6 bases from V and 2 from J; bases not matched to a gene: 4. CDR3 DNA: TGTGCCAGCAGCCCCGACAGGGCCTACGAGCAGTACTTC. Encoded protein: CASSPDRAYEQYF.

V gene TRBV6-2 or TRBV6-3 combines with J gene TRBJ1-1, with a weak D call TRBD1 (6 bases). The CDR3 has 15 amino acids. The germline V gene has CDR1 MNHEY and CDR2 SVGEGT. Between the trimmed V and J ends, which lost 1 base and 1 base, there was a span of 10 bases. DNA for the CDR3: TGTGCCAGCAGTTACTTACAGGGTCGGAACACTGAAGCTTTCTTT. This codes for CASSYLQGRNTEAFF.

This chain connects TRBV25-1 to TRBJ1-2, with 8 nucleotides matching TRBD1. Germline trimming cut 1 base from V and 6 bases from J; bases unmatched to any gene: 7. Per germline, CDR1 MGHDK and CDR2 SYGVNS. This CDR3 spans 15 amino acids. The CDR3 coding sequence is TGTGCCAGCAGTGAATCCAACAGGGGGACTGATGGCTACACCTTC. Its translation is CASSESNRGTDGYTF.

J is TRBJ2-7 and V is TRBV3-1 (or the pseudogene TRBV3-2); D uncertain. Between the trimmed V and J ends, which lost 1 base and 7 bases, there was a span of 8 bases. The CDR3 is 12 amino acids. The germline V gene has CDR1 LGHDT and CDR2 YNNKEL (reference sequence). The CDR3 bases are TGTGCCAGCAGCCAAGCTCCGAGTGAGCAGTACTTC. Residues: CASSQAPSEQYF.

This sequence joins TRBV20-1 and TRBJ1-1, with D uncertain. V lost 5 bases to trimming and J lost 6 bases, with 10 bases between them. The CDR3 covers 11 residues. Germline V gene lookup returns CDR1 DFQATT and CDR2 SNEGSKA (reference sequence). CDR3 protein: CSAGVTPEAFF. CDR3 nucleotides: TGCAGTGCTGGAGTGACTCCTGAAGCTTTCTTT.

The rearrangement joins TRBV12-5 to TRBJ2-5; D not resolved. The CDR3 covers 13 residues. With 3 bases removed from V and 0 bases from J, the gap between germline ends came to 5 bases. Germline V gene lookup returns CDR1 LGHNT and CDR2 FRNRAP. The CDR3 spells CASGFVYQETQYF. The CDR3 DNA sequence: TGTGCTAGTGGTTTCGTATACCAAGAGACCCAGTACTTC. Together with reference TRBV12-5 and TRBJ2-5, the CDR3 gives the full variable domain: DARVTQTPRHKVTEMGQEVTMRCQPILGHNTVFWYRQTMMQGLELLAYFRNRAPLDDSGMPKDRFSAEMPDATLATLKIQPSEPRDSAVYFCASGFVYQETQYFGPGTRLLVL.

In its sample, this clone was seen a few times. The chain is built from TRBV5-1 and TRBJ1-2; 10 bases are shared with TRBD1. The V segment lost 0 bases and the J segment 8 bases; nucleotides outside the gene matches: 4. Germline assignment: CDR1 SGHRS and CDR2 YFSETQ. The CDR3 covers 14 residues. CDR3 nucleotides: TGCGCCAGCAGCTTGGGACAGGGGGCTTTAGGCTACACCTTC. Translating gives CASSLGQGALGYTF.

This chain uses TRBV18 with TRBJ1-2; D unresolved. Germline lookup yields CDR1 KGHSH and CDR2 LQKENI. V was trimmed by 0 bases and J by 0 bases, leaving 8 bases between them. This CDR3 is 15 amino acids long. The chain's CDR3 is CASSPPYTANYGYTF. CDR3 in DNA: TGTGCCAGCTCACCACCGTACACAGCTAACTATGGCTACACCTTC.

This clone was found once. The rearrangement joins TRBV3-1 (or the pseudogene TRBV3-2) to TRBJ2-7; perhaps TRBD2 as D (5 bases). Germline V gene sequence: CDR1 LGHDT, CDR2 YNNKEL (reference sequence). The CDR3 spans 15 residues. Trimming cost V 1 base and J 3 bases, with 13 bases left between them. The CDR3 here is CASSQGAGVRYEQYF. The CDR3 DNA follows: TGTGCCAGCAGCCAAGGGGCGGGTGTACGCTACGAGCAGTACTTC.

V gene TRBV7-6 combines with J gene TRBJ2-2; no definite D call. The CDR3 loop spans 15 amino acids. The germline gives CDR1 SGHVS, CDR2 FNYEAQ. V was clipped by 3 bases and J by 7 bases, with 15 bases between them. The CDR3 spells CASSLQWRLGGELFF. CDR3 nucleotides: TGTGCCAGCAGCTTGCAATGGCGGCTCGGCGGGGAGCTGTTTTTT.

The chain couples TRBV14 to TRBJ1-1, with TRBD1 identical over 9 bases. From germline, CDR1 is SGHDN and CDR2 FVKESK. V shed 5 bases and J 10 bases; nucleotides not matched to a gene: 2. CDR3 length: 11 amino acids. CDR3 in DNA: TGTGCCAGCAGCGAGGACAGGGGAGCTTTCTTT. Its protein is CASSEDRGAFF.

The CDR3 loop is CASSLWQGNQPQHF. Written as DNA, the CDR3 is TGTGCCAGCAGTTTATGGCAGGGCAATCAGCCCCAGCATTTT. The chain recombines TRBV28 with TRBJ1-5; D remains ambiguous. The germline V gene encodes CDR1 MDHEN and CDR2 SYDVKM. The V and J ends lost 0 bases and 2 bases respectively, with 5 bases between them. The CDR3 extends over 14 amino acids.

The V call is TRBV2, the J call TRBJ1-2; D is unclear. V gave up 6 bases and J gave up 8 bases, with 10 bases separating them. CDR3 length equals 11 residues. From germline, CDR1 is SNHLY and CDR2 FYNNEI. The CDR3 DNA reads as TGTGCCAGCAGAGCAAAGGAGGGCTACACCTTC. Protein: CASRAKEGYTF.

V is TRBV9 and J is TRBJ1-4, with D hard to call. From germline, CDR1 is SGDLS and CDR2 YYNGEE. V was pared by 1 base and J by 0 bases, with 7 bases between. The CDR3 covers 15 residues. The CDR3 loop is CASSVLSATNEKLFF. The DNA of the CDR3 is TGTGCCAGCAGCGTACTCAGTGCAACTAATGAAAAACTGTTTTTT.

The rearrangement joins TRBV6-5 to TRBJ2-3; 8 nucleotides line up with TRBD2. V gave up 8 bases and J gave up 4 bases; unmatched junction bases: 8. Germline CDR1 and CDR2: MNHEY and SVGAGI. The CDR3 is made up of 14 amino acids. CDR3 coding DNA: TGTGCCAGCCTCTGGGGGACTAGGGCAGATACGCAGTATTTT. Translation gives CASLWGTRADTQYF.